The 8 T cell receptor beta chains presented below share a single source sample, sequenced in a study of blood T cell repertoires in COVID-19. The method was immunoSEQ multiplex PCR; TCRdb's version includes in-frame clones alone and lacks a portion of them. The sample yields just under 150,000 clones, about 86% seen once. The sample consisted of peripheral blood. The receptors were gathered from a woman between 45 and 65 years old with active or convalescent COVID-19.

The rearrangement links TRBV28 to TRBJ1-5, with 8 bases lining up with TRBD1. Germline-derived CDR1 and CDR2 are MDHEN and SYDVKM. Losses at the gene ends were 7 bases for V and 4 bases for J; bases not matched to a gene: 9. The CDR3 totals 15 residues. CDR3 loop: CASTTLDRANQPQHF. Here the CDR3 DNA reads TGTGCCAGCACAACGTTGGACAGGGCTAATCAGCCCCAGCATTTT.

The rearrangement uses TRBV3-1 (or the pseudogene TRBV3-2) and TRBJ2-7; 7 bases are a match to TRBD1. The junction had 10 bases not matched to a gene; V was cut back by 4 bases and J by 4 bases. Germline values: CDR1 LGHDT, CDR2 YNNKEL (reference sequence). This CDR3 comprises 15 residues. DNA for the CDR3: TGTGCCAGCAGCCCACTAACAGGGGTGACGTACGAGCAGTACTTC. This translates into CASSPLTGVTYEQYF.

This clone was found once. J is TRBJ1-2 and V is TRBV27; 8 bases are a match to TRBD1. CDR1 and CDR2 (germline): MNHEY, SMNVEV (reference sequence). The CDR3 consists of 16 residues. The V gene end was trimmed by 5 bases and the J gene end by 1 base; junction bases not matched to a gene: 9. CDR3 sequence (DNA): TGTGCCAGCAGTCCCTCTCACAGGGGGGTTAACTATGGCTACACCTTC. This translates into CASSPSHRGVNYGYTF.

The chain carries TRBV27 and TRBJ1-2, with D possibly matching TRBD1 (6 bases). The CDR3 contains 14 residues. Germline lookup yields CDR1 MNHEY and CDR2 SMNVEV (reference sequence). The V end was cut by 5 bases, the J end by 6 bases, with 16 bases between. CDR3 region: CASSLGGARDGYTF. CDR3 bases: TGTGCCAGCAGTCTAGGGGGGGCGCGGGATGGCTACACCTTC.

This clone was seen a handful of times. The chain links TRBV27 to TRBJ1-1; D perhaps matches TRBD1 (5 bases). Germline CDR1 and CDR2: MNHEY and SMNVEV (reference sequence). The V end lost 5 bases, the J end lost 5 bases, and 9 bases lay between the germline ends. This CDR3 is 12 amino acids long. CDR3 loop: CASSPGGTEAFF. The CDR3 nucleotides are TGTGCCAGCAGTCCTGGGGGGACTGAAGCTTTCTTT.

The chain employs TRBV10-3 and TRBJ1-2, with 9 bases fitting TRBD1. The V gene end was trimmed by 10 bases and the J gene end by 8 bases; junction bases not matched to a gene: 8. Germline CDR1 ENHRY, CDR2 SYGVKD. This CDR3 is 12 amino acids long. In DNA, the CDR3 is TGTGCCACCAAACAGGGGGCAGAAGGCTACACCTTC. Residues: CATKQGAEGYTF.

This chain joins TRBV12-3 or TRBV12-4 and TRBJ2-4, with a tentative D call TRBD1 (6 bases). This CDR3 comprises 13 residues. V lost 4 bases and J lost 7, with 11 bases in between. Here the CDR3 reads CASSSTGHNIQYF. CDR3 coding DNA: TGTGCCAGCAGTTCCACAGGGCACAACATTCAGTACTTC.

V is TRBV5-1 and J is TRBJ2-1, with a tentative D call TRBD2 (5 bases). V was pared by 0 bases and J by 6 bases, with 13 bases between. This CDR3 has 15 amino acids. CDR1 is SGHRS, CDR2 YFSETQ, per germline. Written as DNA, the CDR3 is TGCGCCAGCAGCTTGGGGTGGGGAGCACCCAATGAGCAGTTCTTC. This codes for CASSLGWGAPNEQFF.